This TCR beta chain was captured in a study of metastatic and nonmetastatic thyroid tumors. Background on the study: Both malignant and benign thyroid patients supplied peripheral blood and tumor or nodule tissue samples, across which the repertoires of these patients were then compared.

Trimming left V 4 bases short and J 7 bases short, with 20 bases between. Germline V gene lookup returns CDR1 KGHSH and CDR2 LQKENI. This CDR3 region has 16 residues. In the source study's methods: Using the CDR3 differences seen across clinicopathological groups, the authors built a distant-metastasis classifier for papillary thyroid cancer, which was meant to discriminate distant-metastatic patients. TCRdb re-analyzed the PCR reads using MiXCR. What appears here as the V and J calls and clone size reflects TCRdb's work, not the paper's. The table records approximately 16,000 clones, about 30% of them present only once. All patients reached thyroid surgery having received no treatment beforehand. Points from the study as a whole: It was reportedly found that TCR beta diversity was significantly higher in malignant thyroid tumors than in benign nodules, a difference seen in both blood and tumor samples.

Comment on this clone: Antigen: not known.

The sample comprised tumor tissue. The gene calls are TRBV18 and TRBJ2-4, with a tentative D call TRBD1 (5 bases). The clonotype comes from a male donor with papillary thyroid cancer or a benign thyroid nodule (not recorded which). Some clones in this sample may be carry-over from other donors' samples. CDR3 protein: CASSRGLQVRLNIQYF. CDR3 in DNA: TGTGCCAGCTCACGGGGCCTGCAGGTGAGATTGAACATTCAGTACTTC.